This T cell receptor beta chain was recovered during a study of T cell clonality in common variable immunodeficiency. This clone was detected many times. With the read ending 3 residues before the CDR3 end, the germline J gene is used to fill in that end. The CDR3 consists of 14 residues. Germline-derived CDR1 and CDR2 are KGHSH and LQKENI. V was shortened by 3 bases and J by 6 bases, with 14 bases between the two germline ends. Equal genomic DNA amounts from CVID and control samples were sequenced. Sequenced by immunoSEQ multiplex PCR; TCRdb stores in-frame clones only, minus some. In total the sample includes approximately 44,000 clones, none of them seen once.

The receptor comes from a person aged 18-69 years in good health. The chain recombines TRBV18 with TRBJ1-2, with D possibly matching TRBD1 (6 bases). Sequenced material: peripheral blood mononuclear cells. This CDR3 is CASSPYRENDGYTF. The sequenced part of the CDR3 DNA is TGTGCCAGCTCACCGTACAGGGAGAATGATGGC.